This T cell receptor beta chain was sequenced in a study of memory CD4+ T cells and cytomegalovirus serostatus. Germline-derived CDR1 and CDR2 are SGHRS and YFSETQ. The CDR3 sequence is 13 residues long. Trimming cost V 4 bases and J 3 bases, with 8 bases left between them. This clone was found a few times. TCRdb's table, derived via immunoSEQ multiplex PCR, lists solely in-frame clones and lacks some. The sample shows about 92,000 clones, about 80% of them seen only once. The sort gate was single viable CD3+CD4+CD8-CD45RO+ cells for memory CD4+ T cells. This receptor was identified in an adult in good health and CMV-seropositive. This sequence joins TRBV5-1 and TRBJ1-5; D uncertain. Material for sequencing was memory CD4+ T cells from blood. The CDR3 DNA sequence: TGCGCCAGCAGCGTGGGATTCAATCAGCCCCAGCATTTT. The encoded protein is CASSVGFNQPQHF. Full variable domain (remainder filled in from reference TRBV5-1 and TRBJ1-5): KAGVTQTPRYLIKTRGQQVTLSCSPISGHRSVSWYQQTPGQGLQFLFEYFSETQRNKGNFPGRFSGRQFSNSRSEMNVSTLELGDSALYLCASSVGFNQPQHFGDGTRLSIL.